These 23 T cell receptor beta chains share one sample of origin, sequenced in a study of patients and donors after allogeneic stem cell transplantation. Via MiXCR, TCRdb re-called the RT-PCR reads, giving one row per CDR3 protein. The sample shows a few hundred thousand distinct CDR3 sequences, roughly two fifths of them seen only once. The specimen was blood, either unsorted or a sorted T cell fraction (not recorded which). Receptors originate from a human donor who was either an allogeneic HSCT recipient or a stem cell or donor lymphocyte infusion donor (not recorded which). It is not recorded whose cells these are; they may come from a transplant donor.

V usage is TRBV4-1 and J usage is TRBJ1-5, with 7 bases identical to TRBD1. CDR1 and CDR2 from the germline V gene are MGHRA and YSYEKL. V lost 6 bases to trimming and J lost 9 bases; unmatched junction nucleotides: 8. This CDR3 has 13 residues. The CDR3, as DNA: TGCGCCAGCAGACGACAGGGTGGGGGGCCCCAGCATTTT. Translation gives CASRRQGGGPQHF.

The chain uses TRBV7-8 and TRBJ1-5; TRBD1 matches at 9 bases. Losses at the gene ends were 2 bases for V and 4 bases for J; bases not matched to a gene: 6. CDR1 SGHVS and CDR2 FQNEAQ come from the germline V gene. The CDR3 runs to 16 residues. CDR3 in DNA: TGTGCCAGCAGCTTACTCGTGACAGGGGGAAATCAGCCCCAGCATTTT. Translating it yields CASSLLVTGGNQPQHF.

This rearrangement joins TRBV7-9 to TRBJ2-7; a weak D match, TRBD2 (6 bases). CDR3 length: 17 amino acids. Germline V CDR1 and CDR2: SEHNR, FQNEAQ (reference sequence). The V end lost 5 bases, the J end lost 1 base, and 21 bases lay between the germline ends. In DNA, the CDR3 is TGTGCCAGCAGCGTTCCAGGGACTGGCGGAGTGTCCTACGAGCAGTACTTC. Its protein product is CASSVPGTGGVSYEQYF.

There are a few counts of this clonotype. This chain links TRBV11-2 with TRBJ1-1; 8 bases align to TRBD1. The CDR3 has 13 amino acids. Trimming took 5 bases from V and 5 from J; bases not matched to a gene: 4. Per the germline V gene, CDR1 is SGHAT and CDR2 is FQNNGV. CDR3 coding DNA: TGTGCCAGCAGCAATCAGGGGGCAACTGAAGCTTTCTTT. Translated: CASSNQGATEAFF.

This clonotype was detected only a few times. The gene calls are TRBV28 and TRBJ1-5; TRBD1 matches 12 bases. This CDR3 has 16 amino acids. Germline-derived CDR1 and CDR2 are MDHEN and SYDVKM. V lost 2 bases to trimming and J lost 6 bases; unmatched junction nucleotides: 5. The CDR3 here is CASSLRGQGAGQPQHF. In DNA form, the CDR3 reads TGTGCCAGCAGTTTAAGGGGACAGGGGGCCGGTCAGCCCCAGCATTTT.

This clonotype was seen more than once but under ten times. V usage is TRBV29-1 and J usage is TRBJ1-1; no reliable D call. The length of the CDR3 is 13 residues. Germline loops: CDR1 SQVTM, CDR2 ANQGSEA. The germline V and J ends were trimmed by 6 bases and 2 bases, with 13 bases remaining between them. The CDR3 is CSVLGLFNTEAFF. The CDR3 bases are TGCAGCGTCCTTGGGCTTTTCAACACTGAAGCTTTCTTT.

In its sample, this clonotype was seen a few times. The chain employs TRBV12-3 or TRBV12-4 and TRBJ1-2; D may be TRBD1 (6 bases). The V end was cut by 7 bases, the J end by 6 bases, with 18 bases between. This CDR3 has 14 residues. Here the CDR3 DNA reads TGTGCCAGCACCACCCTACAGGGACAAAATGGCTACACCTTC. Translation gives CASTTLQGQNGYTF.

This clonotype has just a few counts. The chain links TRBV7-2 to TRBJ2-2, with TRBD1 matching over 11 bases. The length of the CDR3 is 15 residues. The junction had 0 bases not matched to a gene; V was cut back by 1 base and J by 5 bases. Germline V gene lookup returns CDR1 SGHTA and CDR2 FQGNSA. The CDR3 protein is CASSLGDRGTGELFF. CDR3 coding DNA: TGTGCCAGCAGCTTAGGGGACAGGGGGACCGGGGAGCTGTTTTTT.

This clonotype was found a few times. This chain uses TRBV11-1 with TRBJ2-7; a possible D gene is TRBD1 (5 bases). The CDR3 covers 15 residues. V was clipped by 1 base and J by 1 base, with 11 bases between them. Germline values: CDR1 SGHAT, CDR2 FQDESV (reference sequence). DNA for the CDR3: TGTGCCAGCAGCTTAGGCAGGGCCAAGTCCTACGAGCAGTACTTC. This codes for CASSLGRAKSYEQYF.

This chain connects TRBV6-1 to TRBJ2-5; D possibly uses TRBD1 or TRBD2 (5 bases each). Germline values: CDR1 MNHNS, CDR2 SASEGT. The length of the CDR3 is 14 residues. Trimming removed 3 bases at V and 9 bases at J, with 17 bases between. The CDR3 nucleotides read TGTGCCAGCAGTGAGAGGAGGCGGCTAGGGGCCCAGTACTTC. Protein: CASSERRRLGAQYF.

A few counts support this clonotype. J is TRBJ1-6 and V is TRBV28, with D unclear. CDR3 length equals 14 residues. Trimming cost V 8 bases and J 9 bases, with 17 bases left between them. Germline V gene lookup returns CDR1 MDHEN and CDR2 SYDVKM. In DNA, the CDR3 is TGTGCCAGCGCTTGGCGAGGGCCGATTTCACCCCTCCACTTT. It is translated as CASAWRGPISPLHF.

The V call is TRBV7-9, the J call TRBJ1-1, with 7 bases fitting TRBD1. The CDR3 totals 14 residues. Germline CDR1 and CDR2: SEHNR and FQNEAQ (reference sequence). Trimming at V came to 10 bases and at J to 1 base, leaving 9 bases not matched to a gene. This chain's CDR3 is CATVGRTGNTEAFF. The CDR3, as DNA: TGTGCCACCGTAGGCCGGACAGGGAACACTGAAGCTTTCTTT. The whole variable domain, remainder taken from reference TRBV7-9 and TRBJ1-1, is DTGVSQNPRHKITKRGQNVTFRCDPISEHNRLYWYRQTLGQGPEFLTYFQNEAQLEKSRLLSDRFSAERPKGSFSTLEIQRTEQGDSAMYLCATVGRTGNTEAFFGQGTRLTVV.

The rearrangement joins TRBV20-1 to TRBJ2-1; 8 bases agree with TRBD1. The germline V gene has CDR1 DFQATT and CDR2 SNEGSKA (reference sequence). The length of the CDR3 is 14 residues. The ends lost 5 bases at V and 3 bases at J; junction bases unmatched: 6. The CDR3 DNA reads as TGCAGTGCTGCAGGGGGCCGCAGCTACAATGAGCAGTTCTTC. It codes for CSAAGGRSYNEQFF.

This clonotype has more than one count but fewer than ten. The chain links TRBV20-1 to TRBJ2-4; a possible D gene is TRBD1 (5 bases). The germline V gene encodes CDR1 DFQATT and CDR2 SNEGSKA (reference sequence). The CDR3 consists of 14 residues. Trimming cost V 0 bases and J 2 bases, with 8 bases left between them. CDR3 DNA: TGCAGTGCTAGAGACCAGGGAACCAAAAACATTCAGTACTTC. Protein sequence: CSARDQGTKNIQYF.

The chain links TRBV10-3 to TRBJ1-4; TRBD1 is a possible D gene (5 bases). CDR3 length: 15 residues. Germline CDR1 and CDR2: ENHRY and SYGVKD. Trimming took off 8 bases at V and 4 bases at J, with 17 bases between the two ends. The CDR3 protein is CAIGRDPEFNEKLFF. Here the CDR3 DNA reads TGTGCCATCGGCCGGGACCCTGAATTTAATGAAAAACTGTTTTTT.

The J gene is TRBJ2-4, the V gene TRBV10-1, with D unclear. V was trimmed by 10 bases and J by 2 bases, leaving 15 bases between them. The CDR3 runs to 14 residues. Germline assignment: CDR1 WNHNN and CDR2 SYGVQD (reference sequence). The CDR3 region has the DNA TGCGCCAAAGGATCAGACACAACCAAAAACATTCAGTACTTC. Translating gives CAKGSDTTKNIQYF.

The CDR3 coding sequence is TGTGCCAGCAGCGTATCAGGGGGTAGAGATCAGCCCCAGCATTTT. Encoded protein: CASSVSGGRDQPQHF. J is TRBJ1-5 and V is TRBV9; 7 bases agree with TRBD1. Germline V gene data show CDR1 as SGDLS and CDR2 as YYNGEE. V lost 1 base to trimming and J lost 5 bases; unmatched junction nucleotides: 6. The CDR3 loop spans 15 amino acids.

This clonotype showed up just a few times. The rearrangement links TRBV19 to TRBJ1-6; 9 bases fit TRBD1. The CDR3 consists of 16 residues. The V and J ends lost 3 bases and 9 bases, in that order; junction bases with no gene match: 9. Germline V CDR1 and CDR2: LNHDA, SQIVND (reference sequence). CDR3 sequence reads: CASSILPTGGSSPLHF. DNA of the CDR3: TGTGCCAGTAGTATCCTCCCGACAGGGGGAAGTTCACCCCTCCACTTT.

The sample holds a few counts of this clonotype. The CDR3 loop is CASSTYGRQAGYTF. The DNA of the CDR3 is TGTGCCAGCAGTACGTACGGGAGACAGGCTGGCTACACCTTC. The J gene is TRBJ1-2, the V gene TRBV12-3 or TRBV12-4; possibly TRBD1 for D (6 bases). Trimming left V 5 bases short and J 7 bases short, with 17 bases between. This CDR3 comprises 14 residues.

The chain joins TRBV27 to TRBJ2-5; maybe TRBD2 (6 bases). The germline V gene encodes CDR1 MNHEY and CDR2 SMNVEV (reference sequence). Trimming shortened V by 5 bases and J by 4 bases, and 14 bases separated the two germline ends. This CDR3 is built from 14 residues. In DNA form, the CDR3 reads TGTGCCAGCAGTACAAGACTAGAGGGAGAGACCCAGTACTTC. Protein product: CASSTRLEGETQYF.

V usage is TRBV7-8 and J usage is TRBJ2-4, with D unresolved. Trimming pared 0 bases from V and 6 bases from J, leaving 12 bases between. Germline V gives CDR1 SGHVS, CDR2 FQNEAQ. The CDR3 contains 15 residues. The CDR3 region is CASSLAPALGNIQYF. CDR3 nucleotide sequence: TGTGCCAGCAGCTTAGCCCCTGCGCTGGGAAACATTCAGTACTTC. The full variable domain, rest sourced from reference TRBV7-8 and TRBJ2-4, is GAGVSQSPRYKVAKRGQDVALRCDPISGHVSLFWYQQALGQGPEFLTYFQNEAQLDKSGLPSDRFFAERPEGSVSTLKIQRTQQEDSAVYLCASSLAPALGNIQYFGAGTRLSVL.

This clonotype was recorded a few times. The V call is TRBV12-3 or TRBV12-4, the J call TRBJ2-1; TRBD1 aligns across 8 bases. V lost 7 bases to trimming and J lost 0 bases; unmatched junction nucleotides: 5. This CDR3 spans 15 amino acids. CDR3 in DNA: TGTGCCAGCACCGGACAGGGTAGCTCCTACAATGAGCAGTTCTTC. Its protein is CASTGQGSSYNEQFF.

This clonotype was detected a few times. The CDR3 here is CASSPSGSLQPQHF. CDR3 DNA: TGCGCCAGCAGCCCTTCCGGGTCCCTACAGCCCCAGCATTTT. The V and J genes are TRBV5-1 and TRBJ1-5, with D unresolved. CDR1 is SGHRS and CDR2 is YFSETQ in the germline V gene. This CDR3 is built from 14 residues. The V and J ends lost 4 bases and 7 bases respectively, with 15 bases between them.